This T cell receptor beta chain was sequenced in a study of identical twins. Worth noting for this clonotype: Its antigen remains unidentified.

The J segment lost 1 base and the V segment lost 0 bases, leaving 2 bases of the junction unmatched. From germline, CDR1 is LGHNA and CDR2 YSLEER. The CDR3 loop spans 16 amino acids. TCRdb re-called the 5' RACE reads through MiXCR, storing one row per CDR3 protein. The data show fewer than 250,000 distinct CDR3 sequences, more than 15% seen once. Findings and limits, study-wide: Out-of-frame alpha sequences common to twins exhibited an excess of low generation probability.

Another study also made use of these data, one on T cells expressing NK-cell markers. That investigation notes: Among the experiments, several used an anti-gamma-delta TCR antibody to restrict sorting to alpha-beta TCR T cells.

The chain has TRBV4-3 and TRBJ2-2; 7 bases align to TRBD2. This TCR came from a woman younger than 35 in good health. The source material was CD8+ T cells sorted from blood. CDR3 region: CASSQDRGVNTGELFF. DNA for the CDR3: TGCGCCAGCAGCCAAGATCGGGGGGTGAACACCGGGGAGCTGTTTTTT.